The rows below give T cell receptor beta chains drawn from one sample of a study of cytotoxic CD8 clonotypes in ibrutinib-treated CLL. TCRdb's table, derived via immunoSEQ multiplex PCR, lists solely in-frame clones and lacks some. The sample carries 25,000 or so clones, roughly 62% recorded once. The sample was PBMCs, taken before ibrutinib treatment. These receptors originate from a human donor with chronic lymphocytic leukemia. CDR3s include the opening cysteine and the closing phenylalanine or tryptophan. A D gene is named only where the DNA matches it firmly. Clone size is stated in some rows and not others, as once, few, many or a class when expanded.

clone_size,d_call,j_call,v_call,cdr3_aa,cdr3_nt
-,TRBD1,TRBJ1-4,TRBV6-5,CASSLTGAANEKLFF,TGTGCCAGCAGCTTAACAGGGGCAGCTAATGAAAAACTGTTTTTT
few,-,TRBJ1-2,TRBV5-1,CASSLEAGSGYTF,TGCGCCAGCAGCTTGGAGGCAGGGAGCGGCTACACCTTC
-,-,TRBJ2-1,TRBV19,CASRYGTALNEQFF,TGTGCCAGTAGATACGGCACGGCGTTAAATGAGCAGTTCTTC
few,-,TRBJ2-7,TRBV7-9,CASSLIGGPYEQYF,TGTGCCAGCAGCTTAATTGGAGGACCCTACGAGCAGTACTTC
-,-,TRBJ2-7,TRBV10-3,CAIFFHEQYF,TGTGCCATCTTTTTCCACGAGCAGTACTTC
-,TRBD2,TRBJ2-1,TRBV5-1,CASSSSGDYNEQFF,TGCGCCAGCAGCTCCAGCGGGGACTACAATGAGCAGTTCTTC
-,-,TRBJ2-7,TRBV5-6,CASSFFEVDYEQYF,TGTGCCAGCAGCTTCTTCGAGGTGGACTACGAGCAGTACTTC
-,TRBD1,TRBJ1-2,TRBV27,CASSLQTGGAGYTF,TGTGCCAGCAGTTTACAAACAGGGGGAGCTGGCTACACCTTC
-,-,TRBJ1-5,TRBV6-5,CASSHTGFGNQPQHF,TGTGCCAGCAGTCACACCGGGTTCGGGAATCAGCCCCAGCATTTT
-,TRBD1,TRBJ2-7,TRBV5-1,CASSYETGGSEQYF,TGCGCCAGCAGCTACGAAACAGGGGGCTCCGAGCAGTACTTC
-,-,TRBJ2-2,TRBV21-1,CASARGRGDTGELFF,TGTGCCAGCGCACGAGGCCGGGGCGACACCGGGGAGCTGTTTTTT